The clone carrying this T cell receptor (beta chain) was seen a few times. Its antigen is still unknown. V was cut by 7 bases and J by 2 bases, with 15 bases left in between. The germline V gene has CDR1 MNHGY and CDR2 SAAAGT. CDR3 length equals 15 residues. Profiling relied on immunoSEQ multiplex PCR, and the TCRdb table lists in-frame clones only, not all of them. The sample has 1,500 to 2,000 clones; approximately 20% are singletons. This sample stems from a study of sequential checkpoint blockade in melanoma. Across the study: 91 pretreatment tumor DNA samples were TCRβ immunosequenced. After nivolumab or ipilimumab alone, around 24 patients had week-13 rebiopsies.

Whole-study results and caveats: Mutational load did not correlate with tumor T-cell fraction or clonality. About 30 times likelier clinical benefit followed increased tumor T-cell fraction and clonality.

Treatment given: randomized to nivolumab then ipilimumab (arm A) or the reverse (arm B). The chain links TRBV6-8 to TRBJ2-1; D is unresolved. The specimen was tumor tissue (inferred from file names), collected from a patient given nivolumab and ipilimumab in sequence. The receptor was derived from a human donor with melanoma. CDR3 region: CASTTVGSAYNEQFF. The CDR3 DNA is TGTGCCAGCACTACCGTCGGGTCCGCCTACAATGAGCAGTTCTTC.